One T cell receptor beta chain is described in this entry. The antigen is undetermined. This CDR3 is built from 15 residues. Germline V gene sequence: CDR1 SGHNT, CDR2 YYREEE (reference sequence). With 3 bases clipped from V and 2 bases from J, the junction kept 5 bases outside the gene matches. This sample was taken from a study of radiotherapy plus CTLA-4 blockade in lung cancer. Profiling relied on immunoSEQ multiplex PCR, and the TCRdb table lists in-frame clones only, not all of them. The sample contains some 62,000 clones, around three quarters of which appear only once. Study outcomes and limitations: Blood saw expansion of tumor-derived TCR clones after radiotherapy plus ipilimumab.

Sample: peripheral blood, taken from a patient treated with radiotherapy plus ipilimumab. This receptor was identified in a human donor with non-small cell lung cancer who had a complete response to radiotherapy plus ipilimumab. This sequence joins TRBV5-4 and TRBJ2-7; 10 nucleotides line up with TRBD1. CDR3 sequence reads: CASSWDRGGTYEQYF. CDR3 sequence (DNA): TGTGCCAGCAGCTGGGACAGGGGTGGGACCTACGAGCAGTACTTC.